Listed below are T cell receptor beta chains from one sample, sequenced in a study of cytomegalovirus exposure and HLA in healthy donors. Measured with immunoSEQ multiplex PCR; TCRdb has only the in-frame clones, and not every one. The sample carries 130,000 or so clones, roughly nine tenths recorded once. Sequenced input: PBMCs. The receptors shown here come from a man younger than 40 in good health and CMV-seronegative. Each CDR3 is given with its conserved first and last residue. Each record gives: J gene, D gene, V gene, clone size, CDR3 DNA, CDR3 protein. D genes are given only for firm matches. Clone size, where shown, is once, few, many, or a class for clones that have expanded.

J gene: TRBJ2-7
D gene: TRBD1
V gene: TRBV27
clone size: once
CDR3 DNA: TGTGCCAGCAGCATACAGGGGATCCCCTACGAGCAGTACTTC
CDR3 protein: CASSIQGIPYEQYF

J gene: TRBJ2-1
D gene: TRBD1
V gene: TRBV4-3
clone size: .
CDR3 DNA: TGCGCCAGCAGCCAAGAAACAGGGGGCTCTTATGAGCAGTTCTTC
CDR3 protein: CASSQETGGSYEQFF

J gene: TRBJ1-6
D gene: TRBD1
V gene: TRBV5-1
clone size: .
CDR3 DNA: TGCGCCAGCAGCTCCGGGACAGATGGCTCACCCCTCCACTTT
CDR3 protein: CASSSGTDGSPLHF

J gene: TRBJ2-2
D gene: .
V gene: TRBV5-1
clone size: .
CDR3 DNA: TGCGCCAGCAGCCCTGAAGGGGTGGGCACCGGGGAGCTGTTTTTT
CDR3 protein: CASSPEGVGTGELFF

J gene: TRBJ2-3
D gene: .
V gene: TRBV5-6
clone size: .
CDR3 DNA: TGTGCCAGCAGCCACACAGATACGCAGTATTTT
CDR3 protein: CASSHTDTQYF

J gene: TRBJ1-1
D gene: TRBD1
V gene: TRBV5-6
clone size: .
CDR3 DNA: TGTGCCAGCAGCTTGGGACAGGGCGGGACTGAAGCTTTCTTT
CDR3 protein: CASSLGQGGTEAFF

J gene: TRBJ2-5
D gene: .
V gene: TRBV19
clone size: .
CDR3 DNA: TGTGCCAGTAGTATACAGGGCCGAGAGACCCAGTACTTC
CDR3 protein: CASSIQGRETQYF

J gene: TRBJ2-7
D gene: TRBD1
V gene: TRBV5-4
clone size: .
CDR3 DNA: TGTGCCAGCAGCTCTGCTACCGGGACAGGGGCCACCTACGAGCAGTACTTC
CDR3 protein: CASSSATGTGATYEQYF

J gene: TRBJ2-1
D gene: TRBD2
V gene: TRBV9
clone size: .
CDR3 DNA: TGTGCCAGCAGCGGCAGCGCGGGGGGCAATGAGCAGTTCTTC
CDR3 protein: CASSGSAGGNEQFF

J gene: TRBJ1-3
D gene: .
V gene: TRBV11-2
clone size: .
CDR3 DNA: TGTGCCAGCAGCTTAGATCCCCCCACGGGGTCAGGAAACACCATATATTTT
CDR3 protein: CASSLDPPTGSGNTIYF

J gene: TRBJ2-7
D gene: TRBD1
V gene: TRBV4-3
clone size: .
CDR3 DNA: TGCGCCAGCAGCCATTTACCGGGACAGGGGACGTCCTACGAGCAGTACTTC
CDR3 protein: CASSHLPGQGTSYEQYF

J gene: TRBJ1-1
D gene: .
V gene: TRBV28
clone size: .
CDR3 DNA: TGTGCCAGCAGCCCGCCTACTATTGGAACGGCTTTCTTT
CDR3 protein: CASSPPTIGTAFF

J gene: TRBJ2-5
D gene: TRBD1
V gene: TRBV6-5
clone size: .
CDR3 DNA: TGTGCCAGCAGCCCGACAGGGGGCCAGGAGACCCAGTACTTC
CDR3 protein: CASSPTGGQETQYF

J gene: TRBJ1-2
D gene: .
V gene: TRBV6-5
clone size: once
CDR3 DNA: TGTGCCAGCTACTACCCCGGGTACGGCTACACCTTC
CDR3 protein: CASYYPGYGYTF

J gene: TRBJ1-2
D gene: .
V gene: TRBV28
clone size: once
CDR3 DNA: TGTGCCAGCAGTCTGCCAGGGCCAGAAATAAACTATGGCTACACCTTC
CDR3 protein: CASSLPGPEINYGYTF

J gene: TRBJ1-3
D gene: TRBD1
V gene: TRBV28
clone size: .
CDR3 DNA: TGTGCCAGCAGACCGACAGGGGGGACGGGAAACACCATATATTTT
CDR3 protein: CASRPTGGTGNTIYF

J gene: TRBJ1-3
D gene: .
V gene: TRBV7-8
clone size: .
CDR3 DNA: TGTGCCAGCAGCTTAGGCGGTTTTGAGGGGGGGCTTGCCATATATTTT
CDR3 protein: CASSLGGFEGGLAIYF

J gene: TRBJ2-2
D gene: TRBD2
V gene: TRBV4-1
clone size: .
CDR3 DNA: TGCGCCAGCAGTGTTGGCCTAGCGGGGACCGGGGAGCTGTTTTTT
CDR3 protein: CASSVGLAGTGELFF

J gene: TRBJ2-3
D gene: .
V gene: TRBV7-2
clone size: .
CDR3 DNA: TGTGCCAGCGGAGTCCTCCGAGATACGCAGTATTTT
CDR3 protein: CASGVLRDTQYF

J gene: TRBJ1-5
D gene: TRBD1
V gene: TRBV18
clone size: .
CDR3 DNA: TGTGCCAGCTCTTTTGACAGGGACAATCAGCCCCAGCATTTT
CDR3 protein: CASSFDRDNQPQHF

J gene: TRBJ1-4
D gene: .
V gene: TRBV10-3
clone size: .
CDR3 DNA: TGTGCCATCCGGCGGGCACTAAATGAAAAACTGTTTTTT
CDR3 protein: CAIRRALNEKLFF

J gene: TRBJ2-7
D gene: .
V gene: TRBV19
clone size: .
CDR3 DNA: TGTGCCAGTAGCACAGAGTACGAGCAGTACTTC
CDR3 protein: CASSTEYEQYF

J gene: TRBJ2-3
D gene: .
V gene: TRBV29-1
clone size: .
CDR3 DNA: TGCAGCGTTGTCGACACACTCAGACGGGATACGCAGTATTTT
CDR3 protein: CSVVDTLRRDTQYF

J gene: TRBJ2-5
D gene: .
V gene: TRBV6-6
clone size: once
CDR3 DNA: TGTGCCAGCAGTCCATCCGGGACACCTGAAACCCAGTACTTC
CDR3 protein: CASSPSGTPETQYF

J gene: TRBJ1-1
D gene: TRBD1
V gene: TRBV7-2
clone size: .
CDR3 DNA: TGTGCCAGCAGCTTAGACAGGGGTAGAGCTGAAGCTTTCTTT
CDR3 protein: CASSLDRGRAEAFF

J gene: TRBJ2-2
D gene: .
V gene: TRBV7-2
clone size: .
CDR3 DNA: TGTGCCAGCAGCTTAGCGGGGCCGGCCGGGGAGCTGTTTTTT
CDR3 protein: CASSLAGPAGELFF

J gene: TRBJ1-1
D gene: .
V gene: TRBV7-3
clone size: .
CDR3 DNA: TGTGCCAGCAGCTTTTATCAGGGCACTGAAGCTTTCTTT
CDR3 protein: CASSFYQGTEAFF

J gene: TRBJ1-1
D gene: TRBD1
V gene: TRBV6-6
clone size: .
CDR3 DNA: TGTGCCAGCACCATCGGGACAGGGTACTTGAACACTGAAGCTTTCTTT
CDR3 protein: CASTIGTGYLNTEAFF

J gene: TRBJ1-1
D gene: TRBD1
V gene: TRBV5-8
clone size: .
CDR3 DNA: TGTGCCAGCAGCTCTGTATCCCGGGACAGAGACGAAGCTTTCTTT
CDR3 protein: CASSSVSRDRDEAFF

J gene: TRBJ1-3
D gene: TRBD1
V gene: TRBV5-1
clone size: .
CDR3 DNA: TGCGCCAGCAGCTGGGACAGCGACTCTGGAAACACCATATATTTT
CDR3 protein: CASSWDSDSGNTIYF

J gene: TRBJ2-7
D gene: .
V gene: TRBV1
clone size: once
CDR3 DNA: TGCACCAGCAGCCCCCGAATCCGGGGTTACGAGCAGTACTTC
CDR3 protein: CTSSPRIRGYEQYF

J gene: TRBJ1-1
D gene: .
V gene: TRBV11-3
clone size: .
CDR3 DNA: TGTGCCAGCAGCTTAGGCCCTCGGGGGACGAACACTGAAGCTTTCTTT
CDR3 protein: CASSLGPRGTNTEAFF

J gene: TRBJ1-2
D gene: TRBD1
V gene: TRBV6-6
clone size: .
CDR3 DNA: TGTGCCAGCAGTTACTCGACAGGGGGCTATGGCTACACCTTC
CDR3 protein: CASSYSTGGYGYTF

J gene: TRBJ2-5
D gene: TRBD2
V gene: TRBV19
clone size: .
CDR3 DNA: TGTGCCAGTAGTATTTGGTCTAGCGGGGGGCAAGAGACCCAGTACTTC
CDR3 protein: CASSIWSSGGQETQYF

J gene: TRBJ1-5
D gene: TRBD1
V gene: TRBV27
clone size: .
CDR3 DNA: TGTGCCAGCAGTCCGCGGACAGGGAGCAATCAGCCCCAGCATTTT
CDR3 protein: CASSPRTGSNQPQHF

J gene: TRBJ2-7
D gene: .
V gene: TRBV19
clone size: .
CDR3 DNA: TGTGCCAGTAGTATGGGAAGTACAGGGAGATCCTACGAGCAGTACTTC
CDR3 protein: CASSMGSTGRSYEQYF

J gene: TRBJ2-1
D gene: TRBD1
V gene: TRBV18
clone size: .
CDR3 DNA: TGTGCCAGCTCACCCACGACAGGGCGGGTTAGCAATGAGCAGTTCTTC
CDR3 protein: CASSPTTGRVSNEQFF

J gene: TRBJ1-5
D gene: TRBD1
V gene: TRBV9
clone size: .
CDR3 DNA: TGTGCCAGCAGCGCCGGGACAGGGAGAAATGGTCAGCCCCAGCATTTT
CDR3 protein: CASSAGTGRNGQPQHF

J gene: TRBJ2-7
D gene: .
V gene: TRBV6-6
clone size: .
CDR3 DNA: TGTGCCAGCAGTTCCATATTCCTGGGGGCAGGGGAGCAGTACTTC
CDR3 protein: CASSSIFLGAGEQYF

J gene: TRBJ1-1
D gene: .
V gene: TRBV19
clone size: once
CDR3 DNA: TGTGCCAGTAGTGTCCGGACAGAAAAGAACACTGAAGCTTTCTTT
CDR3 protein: CASSVRTEKNTEAFF

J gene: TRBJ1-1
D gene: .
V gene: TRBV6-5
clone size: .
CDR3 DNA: TGTGCCAGCAGCCTTGACCAGCGGGCCGAAGCTTTCTTT
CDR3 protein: CASSLDQRAEAFF